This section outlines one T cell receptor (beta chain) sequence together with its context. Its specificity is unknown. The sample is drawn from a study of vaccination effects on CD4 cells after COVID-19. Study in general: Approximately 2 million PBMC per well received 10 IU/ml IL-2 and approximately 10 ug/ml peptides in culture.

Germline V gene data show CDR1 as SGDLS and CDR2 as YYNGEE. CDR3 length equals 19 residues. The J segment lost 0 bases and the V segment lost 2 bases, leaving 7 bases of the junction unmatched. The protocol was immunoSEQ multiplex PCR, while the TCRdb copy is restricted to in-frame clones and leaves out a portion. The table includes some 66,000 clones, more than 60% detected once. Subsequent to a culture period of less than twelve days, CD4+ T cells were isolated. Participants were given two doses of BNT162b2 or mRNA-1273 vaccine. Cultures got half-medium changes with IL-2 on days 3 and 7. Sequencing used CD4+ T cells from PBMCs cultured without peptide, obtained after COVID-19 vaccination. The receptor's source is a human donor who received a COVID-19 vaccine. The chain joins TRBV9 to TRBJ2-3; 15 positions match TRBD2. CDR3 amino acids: CASSVSGLAGGSSTDTQYF. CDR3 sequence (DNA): TGTGCCAGCAGCGTTTCCGGACTAGCGGGGGGGTCTAGCACAGATACGCAGTATTTT. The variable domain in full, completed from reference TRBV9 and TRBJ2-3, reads DSGVTQTPKHLITATGQRVTLRCSPRSGDLSVYWYQQSLDQGLQFLIQYYNGEERAKGNILERFSAQQFPDLHSELNLSSLELGDSALYFCASSVSGLAGGSSTDTQYFGPGTRLTVL.